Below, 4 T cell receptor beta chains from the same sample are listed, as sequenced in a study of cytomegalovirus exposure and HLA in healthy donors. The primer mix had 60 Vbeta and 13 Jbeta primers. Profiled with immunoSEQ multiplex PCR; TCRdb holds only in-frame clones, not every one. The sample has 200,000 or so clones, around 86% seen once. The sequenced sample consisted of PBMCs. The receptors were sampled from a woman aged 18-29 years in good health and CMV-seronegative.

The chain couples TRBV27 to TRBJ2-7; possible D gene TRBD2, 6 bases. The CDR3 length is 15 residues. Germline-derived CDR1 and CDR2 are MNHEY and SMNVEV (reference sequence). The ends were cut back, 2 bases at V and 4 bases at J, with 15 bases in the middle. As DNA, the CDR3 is TGTGCCAGCAGTTTAGAGGCGGGACTGGGTTACGAGCAGTACTTC. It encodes CASSLEAGLGYEQYF.

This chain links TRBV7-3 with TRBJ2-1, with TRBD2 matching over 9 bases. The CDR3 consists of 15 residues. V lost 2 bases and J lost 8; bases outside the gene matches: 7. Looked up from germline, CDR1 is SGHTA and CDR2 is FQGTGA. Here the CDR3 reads CASSLSGLASDEQFF. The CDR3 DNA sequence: TGTGCCAGCAGCTTATCGGGACTAGCATCCGATGAGCAGTTCTTC.

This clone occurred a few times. CDR3 in DNA: TGTGCCAGCATCAAGTGGCAAGACACTGAAGCTTTCTTT. Protein: CASIKWQDTEAFF. The rearrangement links TRBV6-1 to TRBJ1-1; D unresolved. Germline lookup yields CDR1 MNHNS and CDR2 SASEGT. The germline V and J ends were trimmed by 7 bases and 3 bases, with 12 bases remaining between them. The CDR3 loop spans 13 amino acids.

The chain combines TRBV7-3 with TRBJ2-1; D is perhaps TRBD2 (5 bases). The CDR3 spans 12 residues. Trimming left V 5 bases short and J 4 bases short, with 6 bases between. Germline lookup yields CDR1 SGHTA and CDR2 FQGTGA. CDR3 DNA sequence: TGTGCCAGCAGCGGCGGGTACAATGAGCAGTTCTTC. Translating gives CASSGGYNEQFF.